The sample holds a few counts of the clone carrying this T cell receptor (beta chain). This entry is derived from a study of cytomegalovirus exposure and HLA in healthy donors. Researchers ran the PCR with 60 Vbeta and 13 Jbeta primers. Profiling relied on immunoSEQ multiplex PCR, and the TCRdb table lists in-frame clones only, not all of them. Among 110,000 to 150,000 clones listed, about 78% were seen once. The ends were cut back, 5 bases at V and 4 bases at J, with 12 bases in the middle. The CDR3 consists of 14 residues. Germline CDR1 and CDR2: SGHTA and FQGNSA. The chain carries TRBV7-2 and TRBJ2-1; D might be TRBD1 (6 bases). This sequence was found in a man aged 35-49 years in good health and CMV-seropositive. The sample was PBMCs. The CDR3, as DNA: TGTGCCAGCAGCCCGCTAGGGGGTTACAATGAGCAGTTCTTC. It codes for CASSPLGGYNEQFF.